This entry concerns a single T cell receptor beta chain. The method was immunoSEQ multiplex PCR; TCRdb's version includes in-frame clones alone and lacks a portion of them. In the table there are 550,000 to 850,000 clones, roughly 72% of which are singletons. This record comes from a study of shared clonotypes between healthy human individuals. Germline CDR1 and CDR2: LNHDA and SQIVND (reference sequence). Trimming pared 5 bases from V and 3 bases from J, leaving 17 bases between. The CDR3 is made up of 15 amino acids. The receptor was derived from a woman in her 30s in good health. Sequencing input: memory CD4+ T cells sorted from blood. Noted subset: CD45RA-negative fraction. The gene calls are TRBV19 and TRBJ2-7; D may correspond to TRBD1 or TRBD2 (5 bases each). CDR3 residues: CASSSTGTAFYEQYF. The CDR3 DNA reads TGTGCCAGTAGTTCGACCGGGACGGCATTCTACGAGCAGTACTTC.